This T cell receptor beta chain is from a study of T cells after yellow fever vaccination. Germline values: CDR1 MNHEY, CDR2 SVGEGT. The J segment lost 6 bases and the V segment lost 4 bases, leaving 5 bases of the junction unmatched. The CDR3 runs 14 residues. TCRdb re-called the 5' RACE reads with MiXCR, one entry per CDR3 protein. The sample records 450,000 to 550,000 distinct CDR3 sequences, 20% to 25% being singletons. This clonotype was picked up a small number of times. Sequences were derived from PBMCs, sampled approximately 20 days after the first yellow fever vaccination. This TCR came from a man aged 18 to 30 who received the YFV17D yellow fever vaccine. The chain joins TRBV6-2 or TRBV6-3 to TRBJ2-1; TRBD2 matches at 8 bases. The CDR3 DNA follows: TGTGCCAGCAGTTGGCGGGGGGAGCTCAATGAGCAGTTCTTC. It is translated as CASSWRGELNEQFF.